These 20 T cell receptor beta chains share one sample of origin, sequenced in a study of response to subunit inactivated influenza vaccine. TCRdb analysed the RT-PCR reads with MiXCR anew, one entry per CDR3 protein. The sample consists of about 540,000 distinct CDR3 sequences, approximately 22% of them appearing once. These sequences were also reported in another study, on T cells expressing NK-cell markers. That study adds: With UMIs, 5'RACE template switching was used to make TCR beta cDNA.

Sample: CD4+ T cells sorted from PBMCs, taken roughly 12 days after vaccination. The receptor source for this set is a man aged 45 to 65 who received an inactivated influenza vaccine.

This clonotype was counted only a few times. This chain joins TRBV9 and TRBJ2-7, with TRBD2 identical over 14 bases. V was pared by 3 bases and J by 2 bases, with 1 base of the junction left unmatched. Germline V CDR1 and CDR2: SGDLS, YYNGEE. The CDR3 length is 15 residues. CDR3 sequence: CASSGGLAGAYEQYF. The CDR3 DNA reads TGTGCCAGCAGCGGGGGACTAGCGGGAGCCTACGAGCAGTACTTC.

The rearrangement joins TRBV29-1 to TRBJ2-5; 7 bases map to TRBD2. Germline CDR1 reads SQVTM; CDR2 reads ANQGSEA. Unmatched junction bases numbered 10, after V lost 3 bases and J lost 3 bases. The CDR3 consists of 15 residues. The CDR3 region has the DNA TGCAGCGTTGAGGGTATGGGGCTAGCGGAAGAGACCCAGTACTTC. Translating it yields CSVEGMGLAEETQYF.

The sample holds a few counts of this clonotype. This chain links TRBV12-3 or TRBV12-4 with TRBJ2-3, with 7 bases aligning to TRBD1. J gave up 10 bases and V 3 bases, and 13 bases lay outside the gene matches. The CDR3 is made up of 15 amino acids. This CDR3 reads CASSFLGGKGVSQYF. DNA for the CDR3: TGTGCCAGCAGTTTTCTAGGGGGCAAGGGGGTTTCGCAGTATTTT.

The chain links TRBV23-1 to TRBJ2-7; unclear D gene. TRBV23-1 is identified as an open reading frame with a role that is uncertain. The CDR3 contains 15 residues. V lost 3 bases and J lost 0, with 12 bases in between. The CDR3 sequence is CASSHSRTPSYEQYF. In DNA, the CDR3 is TGCGCCAGCAGTCATTCTCGCACACCCTCCTACGAGCAGTACTTC.

The chain uses TRBV20-1 and TRBJ1-5, with D tentatively TRBD1 (5 bases). The CDR3 has 13 residues. The germline CDR1 and CDR2 sequences are DFQATT and SNEGSKA (reference sequence). The V and J ends lost 7 bases and 4 bases respectively, with 14 bases between them. CDR3 sequence (DNA): TGCAGTGTTAGGGACTCTTGGAATCAGCCCCAGCATTTT. Protein sequence: CSVRDSWNQPQHF.

The chain couples TRBV25-1 to TRBJ2-7; 7 positions match TRBD2. Unmatched junction bases numbered 10, after V lost 10 bases and J lost 4 bases. This CDR3 has 13 residues. CDR1 is MGHDK and CDR2 is SYGVNS in the germline V gene. CDR3 residues: CATLAEGGYEQYF. CDR3 in DNA: TGTGCCACTCTAGCGGAGGGAGGGTACGAGCAGTACTTC.

The V and J genes are TRBV5-4 and TRBJ2-2; TRBD2 matches at 7 bases. The V segment lost 5 bases and the J segment 2 bases; nucleotides outside the gene matches: 6. Per germline, CDR1 SGHNT and CDR2 YYREEE (reference sequence). This CDR3 comprises 15 residues. The CDR3 nucleotides are TGTGCCAGCAGGCCTAGCGGTATTAACACCGGGGAGCTGTTTTTT. This codes for CASRPSGINTGELFF.

V is TRBV20-1 and J is TRBJ2-7, with unresolved D. V dropped 4 bases and J dropped 3 bases, with 19 bases sitting between them. From germline, CDR1 is DFQATT and CDR2 SNEGSKA (reference sequence). The CDR3 has 15 residues. CDR3 amino acids: CSATRASRSLYEQYF. CDR3 DNA sequence: TGCAGTGCTACCCGGGCGAGTAGGAGCCTCTACGAGCAGTACTTC.

The rearrangement links TRBV5-1 to TRBJ1-1; D is unclear. There are 14 residues in the CDR3. Germline CDR1 is SGHRS and CDR2 is YFSETQ. The V end was cut by 0 bases, the J end by 8 bases, with 14 bases between. CDR3 amino acids: CASSLGSGPLEAFF. CDR3 nucleotides: TGCGCCAGCAGCTTGGGGTCCGGACCTCTAGAAGCTTTCTTT. Filled out from reference TRBV5-1 and TRBJ1-1, the complete variable domain reads KAGVTQTPRYLIKTRGQQVTLSCSPISGHRSVSWYQQTPGQGLQFLFEYFSETQRNKGNFPGRFSGRQFSNSRSEMNVSTLELGDSALYLCASSLGSGPLEAFFGQGTRLTVV.

V gene TRBV15 combines with J gene TRBJ2-7; a possible D gene is TRBD2 (5 bases). Germline-derived CDR1 and CDR2 are LNHNV and YYDKDF (reference sequence). Between the trimmed V and J ends, which lost 0 bases and 3 bases, there was a span of 6 bases. The CDR3 has 13 amino acids. Here the CDR3 reads CATSRDTSYEQYF. CDR3 DNA sequence: TGTGCCACCAGCAGAGACACTAGCTACGAGCAGTACTTC.

The rearrangement uses TRBV20-1 and TRBJ1-4; TRBD1 might be the D (6 bases). The germline V and J ends were trimmed by 5 bases and 0 bases, with 7 bases remaining between them. The germline V gene encodes CDR1 DFQATT and CDR2 SNEGSKA (reference sequence). This CDR3 comprises 13 residues. In DNA form, the CDR3 reads TGCAGTGCTGCAGGGGCAACTAATGAAAAACTGTTTTTT. Translation gives CSAAGATNEKLFF.

J is TRBJ2-1 and V is TRBV27; D is perhaps TRBD1 (5 bases). The CDR3 length is 15 residues. Germline V lookup: CDR1 MNHEY, CDR2 SMNVEV (reference sequence). Trimming removed 6 bases at V and 10 bases at J, with 22 bases between. The CDR3 region is CASRPGRLTNPEQFF. CDR3 nucleotides: TGTGCCAGCAGACCAGGGCGACTCACAAACCCCGAGCAGTTCTTC.

This chain connects TRBV6-1 to TRBJ1-3; no reliable D call. Germline V gene data show CDR1 as MNHNS and CDR2 as SASEGT. V was cut by 6 bases and J by 4 bases, with 10 bases left in between. The CDR3 sequence is 13 residues long. CDR3 DNA: TGTGCCAGCAGCCACCCGGGCGGAAACACCATATATTTT. It translates to CASSHPGGNTIYF.

This clonotype was seen repeatedly, ten times or more. The V and J genes are TRBV5-1 and TRBJ2-1; TRBD2 agrees at 9 bases. The V segment lost 2 bases and the J segment 4 bases; nucleotides outside the gene matches: 7. The germline V gene has CDR1 SGHRS and CDR2 YFSETQ. This CDR3 is 16 amino acids long. In DNA form, the CDR3 reads TGCGCCAGCAGCTTTCAGGCTAGCGGGGCGTACAATGAGCAGTTCTTC. Its protein product is CASSFQASGAYNEQFF.

The chain recombines TRBV4-2 with TRBJ2-1; 7 nucleotides agree with TRBD2. V lost 0 bases, J lost 4 bases, and 6 bases stayed unmatched. Germline values: CDR1 LGHNA, CDR2 YNFKEQ. CDR3 length equals 16 residues. The CDR3 sequence is CASSQDLAGVYNEQFF. CDR3 nucleotides: TGTGCCAGCAGCCAAGATCTGGCGGGAGTTTACAATGAGCAGTTCTTC.

This clonotype was detected ten times or more. The chain employs TRBV5-1 and TRBJ1-1; D is ambiguous. CDR1 and CDR2 from the germline V gene are SGHRS and YFSETQ. The ends were cut back, 0 bases at V and 0 bases at J, with 9 bases in the middle. This CDR3 spans 15 amino acids. The CDR3 spells CASSLDPAMNTEAFF. In nucleotides, the CDR3 is TGCGCCAGCAGCTTGGATCCAGCGATGAACACTGAAGCTTTCTTT.

This clonotype was seen a handful of times. The rearrangement joins TRBV9 to TRBJ2-5; 10 bases map to TRBD2. This CDR3 comprises 16 residues. Germline-derived CDR1 and CDR2 are SGDLS and YYNGEE. J gave up 3 bases and V 0 bases, and 5 bases lay outside the gene matches. The CDR3 nucleotides read TGTGCCAGCAGCGTAGCGGCTAGCGGGAGTAAAGAGACCCAGTACTTC. Its protein product is CASSVAASGSKETQYF. Complete variable domain (other parts from reference TRBV9 and TRBJ2-5): DSGVTQTPKHLITATGQRVTLRCSPRSGDLSVYWYQQSLDQGLQFLIQYYNGEERAKGNILERFSAQQFPDLHSELNLSSLELGDSALYFCASSVAASGSKETQYFGPGTRLLVL.

This clonotype was counted between two and nine times. V usage is TRBV12-3 or TRBV12-4 and J usage is TRBJ2-7; D uncertain. Trimming removed 6 bases at V and 5 bases at J, with 14 bases between. The CDR3 is 13 residues long. The CDR3 nucleotides are TGTGCCAGCAGCTATTTAGCCCGACACGAGCAGTACTTC. This codes for CASSYLARHEQYF.

This clonotype turned up a few times. The V and J genes are TRBV7-2 and TRBJ1-2; tentative D call: TRBD1 (5 bases). The CDR3 contains 16 residues. Per germline, CDR1 SGHTA and CDR2 FQGNSA. V was shortened by 1 base and J by 1 base, with 13 bases between the two germline ends. CDR3 sequence reads: CASSLVGQGYNYGYTF. As DNA, the CDR3 is TGTGCCAGCAGCTTAGTGGGCCAGGGATATAACTATGGCTACACCTTC.

At least ten counts were recorded for this clonotype. The chain employs TRBV5-1 and TRBJ1-1, with D uncertain. Trimming stripped 0 bases from V and 0 bases from J, with 9 bases between. This CDR3 contains 15 residues. In germline, CDR1 is SGHRS, CDR2 YFSETQ. The CDR3 protein is CASSLGHNMNTEAFF. The CDR3, as DNA: TGCGCCAGCAGCTTGGGCCATAACATGAACACTGAAGCTTTCTTT.